The entry below gives a single TCR beta chain sequence along with its context. Original processing notes: Amplifying reference gene primers gave estimates of nucleated cell counts. TCRdb keeps only in-frame clones here, not all; method: immunoSEQ multiplex PCR. The V and J calls and clone size are taken from that table; D and trimming were inferred from the DNA. The profile shows about 140,000 clones, around 85% of them singletons. The source of the sample is a study of blood T cell repertoires in COVID-19. Study-level information: Samples taken during acute and convalescent COVID-19 were collected in the United States, Italy and Spain. From T cells, B-cell-depleted T cells, or PBMCs came the material, which was cDNA or gDNA.

This receptor was taken from a man between 50 and 59 years old with acute or convalescent COVID-19. Sequencing was carried out using peripheral blood.

Here the CDR3 reads CASSLTKTSVSEQYF. The CDR3 DNA follows: TGTGCCAGCAGCTTGACAAAAACTAGCGTCTCCGAGCAGTACTTC. The chain uses TRBV27 and TRBJ2-7, with 7 bases aligning to TRBD2. Germline V CDR1 and CDR2: MNHEY, SMNVEV (reference sequence). V was pared by 6 bases and J by 6 bases, with 14 bases of the junction left unmatched. This CDR3 spans 15 amino acids.